The rows below give T cell receptor beta chains drawn from one sample of a study of blood T cell repertoires in COVID-19. Produced via immunoSEQ multiplex PCR; TCRdb's table is partial and in-frame only. The sample includes about 210,000 clones, 81% of them seen just once. The sequencing input was PBMCs or T cells enriched from blood (not recorded which). These receptors were obtained from a woman aged 45-65 years with acute COVID-19. CDR3s include the opening cysteine and the closing phenylalanine or tryptophan. A D gene is named only where the DNA matches it firmly. Part of the rows lack a size; the others show once, few, many or a class for expanded clones.

CDR3nt	CDR3aa	v_gene	j_gene	d_gene	abundance
TGTGCCAGCAGTTTAGGGTCGGGACAGTTGAACACTGAAGCTTTCTTT	CASSLGSGQLNTEAFF	TRBV27	TRBJ1-1	TRBD1	-
TGTGCCAGTAGTACTAGACAGGGAATTAATGAAAAACTGTTTTTT	CASSTRQGINEKLFF	TRBV19	TRBJ1-4	TRBD1	-
TGCGCCAGCACCCCGGAGGGTATAGCTGGAAACACCATATATTTT	CASTPEGIAGNTIYF	TRBV5-1	TRBJ1-3	-	-
TGTGCCAGCAGCCAGACAGGGTTCAGCGAGCAGTACTTC	CASSQTGFSEQYF	TRBV3-1/TRBV3-2	TRBJ2-7	TRBD1	-
TGTGCCAGCAGTTTATCCCAAGACAGTTCTGGGGCCAACGTCCTGACTTTC	CASSLSQDSSGANVLTF	TRBV27	TRBJ2-6	-	-
TGTGCCACCAGAGGGGCCGGAGGGGTGAACACTGAAGCTTTCTTT	CATRGAGGVNTEAFF	TRBV24-1	TRBJ1-1	-	-
TGTGCCAGCAGCGTATCAGGGAAGGACACCATATATTTT	CASSVSGKDTIYF	TRBV9	TRBJ1-3	-	-
TGTGCCAGCTCCAACCAGTATAGCAATCAGCCCCAGCATTTT	CASSNQYSNQPQHF	TRBV28	TRBJ1-5	-	-
TGTGCCAGCAGCTTCCGGCCGGTCAGGGACTACGAGCAGTACTTC	CASSFRPVRDYEQYF	TRBV7-2	TRBJ2-7	-	-
TGTGCCAGCAGCTTAGTGGGAACTAGCGGGAGTAGTTACGAGCAGTACTTC	CASSLVGTSGSSYEQYF	TRBV11-2	TRBJ2-7	TRBD2	-
TGTGCCAGCAGCCAGGGCGAGACCCAGTACTTC	CASSQGETQYF	TRBV3-1/TRBV3-2	TRBJ2-5	-	-
TGTGCCAGCACAACAGGTTTCGGTGAAAAACTGTTTTTT	CASTTGFGEKLFF	TRBV7-2	TRBJ1-4	-	-
TGTGCCAGCAGCCAAGACTCCCCAACTAGCGGGAGTCTCAACGAGCAGTACTTC	CASSQDSPTSGSLNEQYF	TRBV3-1/TRBV3-2	TRBJ2-7	TRBD2	-
TGTGCCAGCAGCCTATCGATACAGGGGGATAGCTCTGGGGCCAACGTCCTGACTTTC	CASSLSIQGDSSGANVLTF	TRBV4-2	TRBJ2-6	TRBD1	-
TGTGCCAGCAGCTCCAACACATACACTGAAGCTTTCTTT	CASSSNTYTEAFF	TRBV11-3	TRBJ1-1	-	-
TGTGCCAGTAGTATGGACAGCCTCCGGGCCCAGCATTTT	CASSMDSLRAQHF	TRBV19	TRBJ1-5	-	once
TGCGCCAGCAGCCAAAGACCGGACAGGGATTCACCCCTCCACTTT	CASSQRPDRDSPLHF	TRBV4-1	TRBJ1-6	TRBD1	-
TGTGCCAGCACGACGGGAGGGCATACAGATACGCAGTATTTT	CASTTGGHTDTQYF	TRBV7-9	TRBJ2-3	TRBD2	once
TGTGCCAGCTCACCAGGACAGGGATCGGGAGAGGCCGAGCAGTACTTC	CASSPGQGSGEAEQYF	TRBV18	TRBJ2-7	TRBD1	-
TGTGCCAGCAGCGTCCGAGGGGACAGGGGATACGAGCAGTACTTC	CASSVRGDRGYEQYF	TRBV9	TRBJ2-7	TRBD1	few
TGTGCCATCAGTATGGGAGGTACAGCAGAGACCCAGTACTTC	CAISMGGTAETQYF	TRBV10-3	TRBJ2-5	-	-
TGTGCCAGCAGCTTGATGACGGGTCTTTTCACCGGGGAGCTGTTTTTT	CASSLMTGLFTGELFF	TRBV5-8	TRBJ2-2	-	-
TGTGCCAGCAGGCCTAGGGGGAACACCGGGGAGCTGTTTTTT	CASRPRGNTGELFF	TRBV6-5	TRBJ2-2	-	-
TGTGCCATCAGTGAGTCCTGGGCGGAGACCCAGTACTTC	CAISESWAETQYF	TRBV10-3	TRBJ2-5	-	-
TGTGCCAGCAGTCTCACACAGACAGGGGAGGCTTTCTTT	CASSLTQTGEAFF	TRBV28	TRBJ1-1	TRBD1	-
TGTGCCAGCTCACCAAGACAGGGCTCCTACGAGCAGTACTTC	CASSPRQGSYEQYF	TRBV18	TRBJ2-7	TRBD1	-
TGTGCCAGCAGCCAAGGGGAGACAGGGGTATCCGGGGAGCTGTTTTTT	CASSQGETGVSGELFF	TRBV3-1/TRBV3-2	TRBJ2-2	TRBD1	once
TGTGCCAGCTCACCGGGACAGGAGGTCTACGAGCAGTACTTC	CASSPGQEVYEQYF	TRBV18	TRBJ2-7	TRBD1	-
TGTGCCAGCAGTCTACAGGGTCGCACTAATGAAAAACTGTTTTTT	CASSLQGRTNEKLFF	TRBV28	TRBJ1-4	-	-
TGCAGCGTTGTACCGGGGACGGCGGGAGGGGGCTATAGCAATCAGCCCCAGCATTTT	CSVVPGTAGGGYSNQPQHF	TRBV29-1	TRBJ1-5	TRBD1	-
TGTGCCTGGGGCAATTCATATGAGCAGTTCTTC	CAWGNSYEQFF	TRBV30	TRBJ2-1	-	-
TGTGCCAGCAGCTTGGGATGGCGGGAGCAGTACTTC	CASSLGWREQYF	TRBV5-6	TRBJ2-7	-	-
TGTGCCAGCAGCTTTGAGAGGGTGGGTTCGTTCGTGACTAATGAAAAACTGTTTTTT	CASSFERVGSFVTNEKLFF	TRBV5-5	TRBJ1-4	-	few
TGTGCCAGCAGCTTAGAACCCAGCGGGGGGACCTACGAGCAGTACTTC	CASSLEPSGGTYEQYF	TRBV7-9	TRBJ2-7	TRBD2	-
TGTGCCACCAGTGATTTGCCAGGGGAGACCCAGTACTTC	CATSDLPGETQYF	TRBV24-1	TRBJ2-5	-	-
TGTGCCAGCAGCTTAACAACAGGTTTCGCCTACGAGCAGTACTTC	CASSLTTGFAYEQYF	TRBV7-9	TRBJ2-7	-	-
TGTGCCAGCAGTCCCAAACTCGGACAGGGGGCCACTGAAGCTTTCTTT	CASSPKLGQGATEAFF	TRBV28	TRBJ1-1	TRBD1	-
TGCGCCAGCAGCACGAGCCCCGTACAGGGGGCCTATAACACTGAAGCTTTCTTT	CASSTSPVQGAYNTEAFF	TRBV5-1	TRBJ1-1	TRBD1	-
TGTGCCTGGAGTGTATACAGGGGCAATCAGCCCCAGCATTTT	CAWSVYRGNQPQHF	TRBV30	TRBJ1-5	-	-
TGTGCCAGCAGACCTAGACAGGGACCGGCCAACTATGGCTACACCTTC	CASRPRQGPANYGYTF	TRBV5-8	TRBJ1-2	TRBD1	-
TGTGCCAGCAGCGTAGCTTGGGCCCCAGATACGCAGTATTTT	CASSVAWAPDTQYF	TRBV9	TRBJ2-3	-	-
TGTGCCAGCAGCTTATTCCGTTCCCCCTACGAGCAGTACTTC	CASSLFRSPYEQYF	TRBV7-2	TRBJ2-7	-	-
TGTGCCATCAGTGGCGGGACAGACAATCAGCCCCAGCATTTT	CAISGGTDNQPQHF	TRBV10-3	TRBJ1-5	TRBD1	few